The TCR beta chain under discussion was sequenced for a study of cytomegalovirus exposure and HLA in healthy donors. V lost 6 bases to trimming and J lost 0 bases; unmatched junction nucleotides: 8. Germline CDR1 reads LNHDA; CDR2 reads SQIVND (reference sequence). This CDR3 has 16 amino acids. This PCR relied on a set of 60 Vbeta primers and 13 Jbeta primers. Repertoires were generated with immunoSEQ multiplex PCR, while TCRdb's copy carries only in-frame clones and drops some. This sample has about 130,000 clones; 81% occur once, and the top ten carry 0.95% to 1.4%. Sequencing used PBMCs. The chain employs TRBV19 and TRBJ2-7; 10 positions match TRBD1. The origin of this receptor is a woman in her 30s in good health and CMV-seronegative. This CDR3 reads CASRLTGGGSSYEQYF. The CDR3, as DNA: TGTGCCAGTAGGCTGACAGGGGGCGGCAGCTCCTACGAGCAGTACTTC. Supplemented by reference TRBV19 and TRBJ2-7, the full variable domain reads DGGITQSPKYLFRKEGQNVTLSCEQNLNHDAMYWYRQDPGQGLRLIYYSQIVNDFQKGDIAEGYSVSREKKESFPLTVTSAQKNPTAFYLCASRLTGGGSSYEQYFGPGTRLTVT.